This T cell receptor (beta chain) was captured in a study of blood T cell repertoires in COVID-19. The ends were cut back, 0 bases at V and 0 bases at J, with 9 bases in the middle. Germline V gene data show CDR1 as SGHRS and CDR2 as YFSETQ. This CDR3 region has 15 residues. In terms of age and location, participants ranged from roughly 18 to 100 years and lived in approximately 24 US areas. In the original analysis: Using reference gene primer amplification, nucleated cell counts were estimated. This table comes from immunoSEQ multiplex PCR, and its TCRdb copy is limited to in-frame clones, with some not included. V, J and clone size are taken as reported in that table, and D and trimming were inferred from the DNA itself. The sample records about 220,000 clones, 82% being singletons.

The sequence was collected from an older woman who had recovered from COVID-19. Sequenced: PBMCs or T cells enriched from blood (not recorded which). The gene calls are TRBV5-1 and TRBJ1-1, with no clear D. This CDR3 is CASSLAAGLNTEAFF. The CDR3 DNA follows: TGCGCCAGCAGCTTGGCCGCAGGCTTGAACACTGAAGCTTTCTTT.